The 5 T cell receptor beta chains below all came from one sample that was sequenced in a study of shared clonotypes between healthy human individuals (TCRdb year 2020). The library was obtained by the immunoSEQ multiplex PCR assay. TCRdb holds this immuneACCESS table with in-frame rearrangements only. Some clones are missing; in checked studies, unresolved V genes explain under half, and the rest has no known cause. The sample has nearly 1 million clones on record, approximately 76% of them singletons. Of the sample, approximately 1.5% falls within the top ten clones. Sequenced: memory CD4+ T cells sorted from blood. Interpreted using the paper, the cell subset or site label stands for: CD45RA-negative fraction. These TCRs come from a man aged 18 to 30 in good health.

The chain links TRBV6-6 to TRBJ1-1; 7 bases line up with TRBD1. CDR1 is MNHNY, CDR2 SVGAGI, per germline (reference sequence). The CDR3 contains 12 residues. V lost 5 bases to trimming and J lost 7 bases; unmatched junction nucleotides: 4. The CDR3 spells CASSQTGVEAFF. CDR3 DNA sequence: TGTGCCAGCAGTCAAACAGGGGTTGAAGCTTTCTTT.

Notes on this clone: A much larger clone lies a single base off, so this may be a read error. The same CDR3 is also encoded by other DNA sequences in this sample. The chain recombines TRBV18 with TRBJ1-2, with a weak D call TRBD1 (5 bases). Per the germline V gene, CDR1 is KGHSH and CDR2 is LQKENI. Trimming cost V 3 bases and J 3 bases, with 8 bases left between them. This CDR3 region has 13 residues. The chain's CDR3 is CASSPGQDYGYTF. The CDR3 DNA reads as TGTGCCAGCTCACCGGGGCAGGACTATGGCTACACCTTC. The full variable domain, in which reference TRBV18 and TRBJ1-2 provide the parts outside the CDR3, is NAGVMQNPRHLVRRRGQEARLRCSPMKGHSHVYWYRQLPEEGLKFMVYLQKENIIDESGMPKERFSAEFPKEGPSILRIQQVVRGDSAAYFCASSPGQDYGYTFGSGTRLTVV.

The chain joins TRBV27 to TRBJ1-6; possibly TRBD1 for D (5 bases). Trimming pared 6 bases from V and 6 bases from J, leaving 21 bases between. Per germline, CDR1 MNHEY and CDR2 SMNVEV (reference sequence). The CDR3 runs to 17 residues. The DNA of the CDR3 is TGTGCCAGCAGCCGGGACGGTTGGGGCGGTAGTAATTCACCCCTCCACTTT. Translating gives CASSRDGWGGSNSPLHF.

The chain uses TRBV5-1 and TRBJ2-3, with D perhaps being TRBD1 or TRBD2 (7 bases each). The length of the CDR3 is 16 residues. The germline V gene encodes CDR1 SGHRS and CDR2 YFSETQ. With 0 bases removed from V and 2 bases from J, the gap between germline ends came to 13 bases. For the CDR3, the DNA is TGCGCCAGCAGCTTGGGACAGGGAGGGTCCACAGATACGCAGTATTTT. It codes for CASSLGQGGSTDTQYF.

This chain links TRBV28 with TRBJ1-1; 8 bases fit TRBD1. The germline V gene encodes CDR1 MDHEN and CDR2 SYDVKM. After removal of 4 bases from V and 6 bases from J, the junction contained 7 bases not matched to a gene. This CDR3 comprises 14 residues. CDR3 sequence reads: CASSSSGGSPEAFF. The CDR3 DNA follows: TGTGCCAGCAGTTCCTCAGGGGGCAGCCCTGAAGCTTTCTTT.